This is a list of T cell receptor beta chains from one sample in a study of beta chain features in type 1 diabetes. Assay: immunoSEQ multiplex PCR; the TCRdb copy retains only in-frame clones and omits some. The sample contains almost 350,000 clones, around 20% of which appear only once. Sample: naive CD4+ T cells from blood. The receptors here all came from a woman aged 18-29 years in good health. The CDR3 runs from the conserved cysteine through the conserved F or W. D genes are given only for firm matches. Clone size is shown for a subset of rows, as once, few, many or a class of expanded clone.

j_call d_call clone_size v_call cdr3_nt cdr3_aa
TRBJ2-7 TRBD2 few TRBV15 TGTGCCACCAGCAGATCTCCAGGACTAGCTACCGAGCAGTACTTC CATSRSPGLATEQYF
TRBJ2-1 TRBD2 . TRBV15 TGTGCCACCAGCAGAGAACTCCTGGGACTAGCTGGCGTTGATGAGCAGTTCTTC CATSRELLGLAGVDEQFF
TRBJ2-5 TRBD2 few TRBV5-1 TGCGCCAGCAGCTACGGACTAGCGGGGCAAGAGACCCAGTACTTC CASSYGLAGQETQYF
TRBJ2-1 TRBD2 . TRBV7-9 TGTGCCAGCAGCGGATCGCTGGCGGCGGGAGGGAATGAGCAGTTCTTC CASSGSLAAGGNEQFF
TRBJ2-1 TRBD1 few TRBV18 TGTGCCAGCTCACCTCCGGGACAGGGGGGGAATGAGCAGTTCTTC CASSPPGQGGNEQFF
TRBJ2-1 TRBD1 . TRBV29-1 TGCAGCGTGAAACCCGGGACAGTCCACTACAATGAGCAGTTCTTC CSVKPGTVHYNEQFF
TRBJ2-1 TRBD2 few TRBV4-1 TGCGCCAGCAGCCAAAGACTAGCGGGTAGCTCCTACAATGAGCAGTTCTTC CASSQRLAGSSYNEQFF
TRBJ2-1 TRBD2 . TRBV5-1 TGCGCCAGCAGCTTCGTACTAGCGGGGGGCGATGAGCAGTTCTTC CASSFVLAGGDEQFF
TRBJ2-1 TRBD2 . TRBV5-4 TGTGCCAGCAGCCAAGGGACTAGCGGGGATGAGCAGTTCTTC CASSQGTSGDEQFF
TRBJ2-1 TRBD2 . TRBV9 TGTGCCAGCAGCGTAGTAAGCGGGGGGGCGATAGAGCAGTTCTTC CASSVVSGGAIEQFF
TRBJ2-5 TRBD2 few TRBV7-6 TGTGCCAGCAGCCCTAGCGGGGGAGAGACCCAGTACTTC CASSPSGGETQYF
TRBJ1-1 . . TRBV5-1 TGCGCCAGCAGCTTGAAAGACATGAACACTGAAGCTTTCTTT CASSLKDMNTEAFF
TRBJ1-2 TRBD1 few TRBV7-9 TGTGCCAGCCAACGGGGGGGACAGGGGGCGAGCTATGGCTACACCTTC CASQRGGQGASYGYTF
TRBJ2-7 TRBD2 once TRBV29-1 TGCAGCGCTCGGCTAGCGGGCTACGAGCAGTACTTC CSARLAGYEQYF
TRBJ2-2 TRBD1 few TRBV7-6 TGTGCCAGCAGCCCCCAGACAGGGGGCCTGAACACCGGGGAGCTGTTTTTT CASSPQTGGLNTGELFF
TRBJ2-2 TRBD2 . TRBV14 TGTGCCAGCAGTCAAACAGCGGGGTTGGGGACCGGGGAGCTGTTTTTT CASSQTAGLGTGELFF